Presented here are 27 T cell receptor beta chains from one specimen sequenced in a study of blood T cell repertoires in COVID-19. Sequenced by immunoSEQ multiplex PCR; TCRdb stores in-frame clones only, minus some. This table holds about 160,000 clones, roughly 74% found once. Material for sequencing was peripheral blood. All receptors derive from a woman of 80 years or more with acute or convalescent COVID-19.

The J gene is TRBJ2-1, the V gene TRBV7-9; the D gene is possibly TRBD1 (5 bases). CDR1 is SEHNR, CDR2 FQNEAQ, per germline (reference sequence). V lost 2 bases, J lost 9 bases, and 14 bases lay in between. This CDR3 has 14 amino acids. The CDR3 DNA sequence: TGTGCCAGCAGCTTAAATACCAGGGCTAGTGAGCAGTTCTTC. This sequence encodes CASSLNTRASEQFF.

The V and J genes are TRBV29-1 and TRBJ2-7; TRBD1 matches at 7 bases. Germline V gene data show CDR1 as SQVTM and CDR2 as ANQGSEA. The CDR3 covers 12 residues. Trimming took 4 bases from V and 4 from J; bases not matched to a gene: 4. The CDR3, as DNA: TGCAGCGTTGTGAGGGGGCGATACGAGCAGTACTTC. Amino acid sequence: CSVVRGRYEQYF.

This sequence joins TRBV25-1 and TRBJ2-1, with 8 bases lining up with TRBD1. J lost 10 bases, V lost 0 bases, and 11 bases had no gene match. CDR1 and CDR2 from the germline V gene are MGHDK and SYGVNS. This CDR3 is built from 16 residues. CDR3 residues: CASSEYSGRGQREQFF. The CDR3 DNA sequence: TGTGCCAGCAGTGAATATTCGGGCAGGGGGCAGCGGGAGCAGTTCTTC.

The chain uses TRBV15 and TRBJ1-1, with 7 bases that match TRBD1. This CDR3 is 16 amino acids long. J lost 4 bases, V lost 0 bases, and 8 bases had no gene match. The germline V gene encodes CDR1 LNHNV and CDR2 YYDKDF (reference sequence). In DNA, the CDR3 is TGTGCCACCAGCAGAGATAGGGACAGACCCTTCACTGAAGCTTTCTTT. This encodes CATSRDRDRPFTEAFF. The entire variable domain, with the rest obtained from reference TRBV15 and TRBJ1-1, is as follows: DAMVIQNPRYQVTQFGKPVTLSCSQTLNHNVMYWYQQKSSQAPKLLFHYYDKDFNNEADTPDNFQSRRPNTSFCFLDIRSPGLGDTAMYLCATSRDRDRPFTEAFFGQGTRLTVV.

This clone showed up many times. This rearrangement joins TRBV30 to TRBJ2-2; 7 positions agree with TRBD1. The CDR3 totals 16 residues. The germline V gene encodes CDR1 GTSNPN and CDR2 SVGIG (reference sequence). V lost 4 bases, J lost 3 bases, and 11 bases stayed unmatched. CDR3 protein: CAWTIRGQGDTGELFF. The CDR3, as DNA: TGTGCCTGGACCATCCGCGGGCAGGGGGACACCGGGGAGCTGTTTTTT.

The V and J genes are TRBV6-4 and TRBJ2-1, with D perhaps TRBD2 (6 bases). Germline V gene lookup returns CDR1 MRHNA and CDR2 SNTAGT. This CDR3 spans 15 amino acids. V lost 0 bases, J lost 8 bases, and 14 bases lay in between. The CDR3 spells CASSDSTAGGDEQFF. CDR3 coding DNA: TGTGCCAGCAGTGACTCCACAGCTGGCGGGGATGAGCAGTTCTTC.

The chain employs TRBV11-3 and TRBJ2-3; D call uncertain. V dropped 0 bases and J dropped 0 bases, with 7 bases sitting between them. CDR3 size: 15 residues. CDR1 SGHNT and CDR2 YENEEA come from the germline V gene. CDR3 coding DNA: TGTGCCAGCAGCTTAGAGGGCTCTAGCACAGATACGCAGTATTTT. This translates into CASSLEGSSTDTQYF.

The chain couples TRBV5-6 to TRBJ2-2; the match to TRBD2 covers 8 bases. Unmatched junction bases numbered 12, after V lost 4 bases and J lost 4 bases. The CDR3 sequence is 17 residues long. Germline lookup yields CDR1 SGHDT and CDR2 YYEEEE. The CDR3 loop is CASSDLGSSGFTGELFF. The CDR3 DNA follows: TGTGCCAGCAGCGACCTAGGTTCTAGCGGGTTCACCGGGGAGCTGTTTTTT.

The chain joins TRBV5-6 to TRBJ2-2; 12 bases match TRBD1. The V segment lost 1 base and the J segment 8 bases; nucleotides outside the gene matches: 9. This CDR3 has 17 residues. Looked up from germline, CDR1 is SGHDT and CDR2 is YYEEEE. CDR3 sequence (DNA): TGTGCCAGCAGCTTGTTGGGGACAGGGGGCGTTGGAGGGGAGCTGTTTTTT. Its translation: CASSLLGTGGVGGELFF.

The chain joins TRBV30 to TRBJ2-7, with D perhaps TRBD1 (5 bases). The CDR3 loop spans 13 amino acids. Germline-derived CDR1 and CDR2 are GTSNPN and SVGIG (reference sequence). V was clipped by 1 base and J by 5 bases, with 12 bases between them. As DNA, the CDR3 is TGTGCCTGGAGTGGGGGCGACCGGCACGAGCAGTACTTC. It specifies CAWSGGDRHEQYF. Supplemented by reference TRBV30 and TRBJ2-7, the full variable domain reads SQTIHQWPATLVQPVGSPLSLECTVEGTSNPNLYWYRQAAGRGLQLLFYSVGIGQISSEVPQNLSASRPQDRQFILSSKKLLLSDSGFYLCAWSGGDRHEQYFGPGTRLTVT.

The V call is TRBV30, the J call TRBJ1-4, with unresolved D. The V gene lost 0 bases and the J gene lost 2 bases, with 10 bases spanning the gap. The CDR3 totals 15 residues. Germline V lookup: CDR1 GTSNPN, CDR2 SVGIG (reference sequence). The CDR3 loop is CAWSVWGATNEKLFF. CDR3 DNA sequence: TGTGCCTGGAGTGTCTGGGGAGCCACTAATGAAAAACTGTTTTTT.

The chain links TRBV11-2 to TRBJ2-1; a possible D gene is TRBD1 (6 bases). The length of the CDR3 is 13 residues. The germline V gene encodes CDR1 SGHAT and CDR2 FQNNGV. Between the trimmed V and J ends, which lost 2 bases and 4 bases, there was a span of 6 bases. CDR3 region: CASSLQGYNEQFF. Written as DNA, the CDR3 is TGTGCCAGCAGCTTACAGGGGTACAATGAGCAGTTCTTC. Full variable domain (outside the CDR3, taken from reference TRBV11-2 and TRBJ2-1): EAGVAQSPRYKIIEKRQSVAFWCNPISGHATLYWYQQILGQGPKLLIQFQNNGVVDDSQLPKDRFSAERLKGVDSTLKIQPAKLEDSAVYLCASSLQGYNEQFFGPGTRLTVL.

The chain joins TRBV9 to TRBJ2-5, with 10 bases aligning to TRBD2. Germline V gene sequence: CDR1 SGDLS, CDR2 YYNGEE. There are 16 residues in the CDR3. Unmatched junction bases numbered 3, after V lost 0 bases and J lost 1 base. The CDR3 coding sequence is TGTGCCAGCAGCGTAGGAACTAGCGGGATCCAAGAGACCCAGTACTTC. It encodes CASSVGTSGIQETQYF. The full variable domain, in which reference TRBV9 and TRBJ2-5 provide the parts outside the CDR3, is DSGVTQTPKHLITATGQRVTLRCSPRSGDLSVYWYQQSLDQGLQFLIQYYNGEERAKGNILERFSAQQFPDLHSELNLSSLELGDSALYFCASSVGTSGIQETQYFGPGTRLLVL.

This clone was observed a few times. This chain links TRBV5-1 with TRBJ2-7; 8 positions match TRBD1. V gave up 2 bases and J gave up 5 bases; unmatched junction bases: 9. The CDR3 sequence is 15 residues long. Germline V gives CDR1 SGHRS, CDR2 YFSETQ. The CDR3 region has the DNA TGCGCCAGCAGCTTAGGACAGGGTGGTGGGCACGAGCAGTACTTC. Encoded protein: CASSLGQGGGHEQYF.

In its sample, this clone ranks as large. This chain joins TRBV27 and TRBJ2-1, with 12 bases aligning to TRBD2. Germline CDR1 is MNHEY and CDR2 is SMNVEV (reference sequence). V lost 3 bases to trimming and J lost 9 bases; unmatched junction nucleotides: 15. The CDR3 is 18 residues long. CDR3 amino acids: CASSFSPPASGRAREQFF. CDR3 sequence (DNA): TGTGCCAGCAGTTTTTCGCCTCCTGCTAGCGGGAGGGCCCGTGAGCAGTTCTTC.

A single count supports this clone. The chain combines TRBV2 with TRBJ2-5, with 8 nucleotides matching TRBD2. Germline lookup yields CDR1 SNHLY and CDR2 FYNNEI. After removal of 6 bases from V and 3 bases from J, the junction contained 3 bases not matched to a gene. This CDR3 has 13 amino acids. The CDR3 sequence is CASSPGLEETQYF. The CDR3 DNA follows: TGTGCCAGCAGCCCGGGACTAGAAGAGACCCAGTACTTC.

This chain connects TRBV24-1 to TRBJ1-5, with TRBD1 matching 7 bases. The CDR3 is 15 residues long. The V and J ends lost 4 bases and 2 bases, in that order; junction bases with no gene match: 4. Germline loops: CDR1 KGHDR, CDR2 SFDVKD. The CDR3 region is CATSEAGTGNQPQHF. DNA of the CDR3: TGTGCCACCAGTGAAGCCGGGACAGGCAATCAGCCCCAGCATTTT.

This clone was observed a few times. V gene TRBV5-6 combines with J gene TRBJ2-2, with D maybe TRBD2 (5 bases). The germline CDR1 and CDR2 sequences are SGHDT and YYEEEE. The CDR3 sequence is 13 residues long. V lost 5 bases to trimming and J lost 6 bases, with 11 bases between them. The CDR3 loop is CASRASRAGELFF. The CDR3 DNA is TGTGCCAGCAGGGCCTCGAGGGCCGGGGAGCTGTTTTTT.

The rearrangement joins TRBV3-1 (or the pseudogene TRBV3-2) to TRBJ1-2, with TRBD1 identical over 8 bases. With V trimmed by 0 bases and J by 8 bases, 8 bases remained unmatched. CDR3 length: 15 residues. Germline V gives CDR1 LGHDT, CDR2 YNNKEL (reference sequence). This CDR3 reads CASSQDGAGGRGYTF. The CDR3, as DNA: TGTGCCAGCAGCCAAGATGGAGCAGGGGGCAGGGGCTACACCTTC.

The rearrangement links TRBV12-3 or TRBV12-4 to TRBJ1-5; maybe TRBD1 (6 bases). CDR3 length: 13 amino acids. V was pared by 5 bases and J by 4 bases, with 9 bases between. CDR3 residues: CASSPTGNQPQHF. In DNA, the CDR3 is TGTGCCAGCAGTCCTACAGGGAATCAGCCCCAGCATTTT.

The chain recombines TRBV7-8 with TRBJ1-4; no clear D gene. This CDR3 is built from 14 residues. Germline assignment: CDR1 SGHVS and CDR2 FQNEAQ. Trimming stripped 2 bases from V and 4 bases from J, with 8 bases between. CDR3 nucleotide sequence: TGTGCCAGCAGCTTACGGGGTATTAATGAAAAACTGTTTTTT. It encodes CASSLRGINEKLFF.

The genes are TRBV30 and TRBJ2-1, with D perhaps TRBD2 (5 bases). The germline V and J ends were trimmed by 2 bases and 6 bases, with 8 bases remaining between them. This CDR3 has 12 residues. Germline CDR1 and CDR2: GTSNPN and SVGIG (reference sequence). CDR3 DNA: TGTGCCTGGAGTTCAGAGGGCAATGAGCAGTTCTTC. It encodes CAWSSEGNEQFF.

J is TRBJ2-2 and V is TRBV7-9; 10 nucleotides align to TRBD1. This CDR3 spans 15 amino acids. Trimming took 5 bases from V and 2 from J; bases not matched to a gene: 2. From germline, CDR1 is SEHNR and CDR2 FQNEAQ (reference sequence). CDR3 loop: CASSRDRGNTGELFF. In DNA form, the CDR3 reads TGTGCCAGCAGCCGGGACAGGGGCAACACCGGGGAGCTGTTTTTT. Using reference TRBV7-9 and TRBJ2-2 for the parts outside the CDR3, the full variable domain is DTGVSQNPRHKITKRGQNVTFRCDPISEHNRLYWYRQTLGQGPEFLTYFQNEAQLEKSRLLSDRFSAERPKGSFSTLEIQRTEQGDSAMYLCASSRDRGNTGELFFGEGSRLTVL.

This chain links TRBV7-2 with TRBJ2-1; 9 nucleotides line up with TRBD2. Trimming at V came to 4 bases and at J to 3 bases, leaving 4 bases not matched to a gene. Germline CDR1 SGHTA, CDR2 FQGNSA. The CDR3 has 15 residues. Here the CDR3 DNA reads TGTGCCAGCAGCTCAGCGGGAGGCCACTACAATGAGCAGTTCTTC. Its translation: CASSSAGGHYNEQFF.

This clone was picked up one time. V gene TRBV7-2 combines with J gene TRBJ2-3; unclear D gene. With 2 bases removed from V and 5 bases from J, the gap between germline ends came to 8 bases. Germline CDR1 is SGHTA and CDR2 is FQGNSA. This CDR3 is 13 amino acids long. The CDR3 region is CASSLSVLDTQYF. The CDR3 bases are TGTGCCAGCAGCTTAAGCGTCCTAGATACGCAGTATTTT.

The chain joins TRBV30 to TRBJ1-2; 7 bases map to TRBD1. The CDR3 has 15 amino acids. The ends lost 2 bases at V and 5 bases at J; junction bases unmatched: 11. Germline V gene sequence: CDR1 GTSNPN, CDR2 SVGIG (reference sequence). CDR3 coding DNA: TGTGCCTGGAGTCCGTACGTGGGACAGCATTATGGCTACACCTTC. It is translated as CAWSPYVGQHYGYTF.

The CDR3 sequence: CASSPSTGDLYGYTF. The CDR3 DNA follows: TGCGCCAGCAGCCCGTCGACAGGGGACCTCTATGGCTACACCTTC. V is TRBV4-1 and J is TRBJ1-2; 8 nucleotides agree with TRBD1. Looked up from germline, CDR1 is MGHRA and CDR2 is YSYEKL. The V and J ends lost 4 bases and 4 bases, in that order; junction bases with no gene match: 8. The CDR3 runs 15 residues.